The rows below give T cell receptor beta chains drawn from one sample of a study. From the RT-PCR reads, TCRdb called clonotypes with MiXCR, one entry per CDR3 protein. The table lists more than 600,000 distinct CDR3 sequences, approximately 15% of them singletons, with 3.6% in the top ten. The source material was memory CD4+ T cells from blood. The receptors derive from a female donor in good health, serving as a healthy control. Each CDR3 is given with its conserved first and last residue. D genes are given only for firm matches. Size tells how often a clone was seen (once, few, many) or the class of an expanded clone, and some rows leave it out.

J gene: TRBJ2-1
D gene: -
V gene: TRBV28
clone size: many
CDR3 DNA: TGTGCCACAAGCGGACACCTGCTATCCTACAATGAGCAGTTCTTC
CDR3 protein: CATSGHLLSYNEQFF

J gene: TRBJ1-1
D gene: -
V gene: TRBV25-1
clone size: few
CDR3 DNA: TGTGCCAGCAGTAAAAAGAGGGGGACTGAAGCTTTCTTT
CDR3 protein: CASSKKRGTEAFF

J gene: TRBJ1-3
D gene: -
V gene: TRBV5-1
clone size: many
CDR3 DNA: TGCGCCAGCAGCTTACAGGGTGCGGGAAACACCATATATTTT
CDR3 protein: CASSLQGAGNTIYF

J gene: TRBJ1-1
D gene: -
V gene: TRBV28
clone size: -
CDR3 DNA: TGTGCCAGCAATTCTCTCCAGCGGGCCGGGGATGGGACTGAAGCTTTCTTT
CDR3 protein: CASNSLQRAGDGTEAFF

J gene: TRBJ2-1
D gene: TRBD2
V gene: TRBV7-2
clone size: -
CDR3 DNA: TGTGCCAGCAGCTTTCTCCCAGCGGGAGGGCCTGACTCCTACAATGAGCAGTTCTTC
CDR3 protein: CASSFLPAGGPDSYNEQFF

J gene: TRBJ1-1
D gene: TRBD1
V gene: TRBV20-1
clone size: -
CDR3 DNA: TGCAGTGCTTTGGGCGGGACAGGGTCTTTCATGAACACTGAAGCTTTCTTT
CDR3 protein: CSALGGTGSFMNTEAFF

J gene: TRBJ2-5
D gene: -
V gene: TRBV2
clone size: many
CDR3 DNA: TGTGCCAGCAGCTGGGGGGACCAAGAGACCCAGTACTTC
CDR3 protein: CASSWGDQETQYF

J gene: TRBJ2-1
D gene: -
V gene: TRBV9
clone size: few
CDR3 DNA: TGTGCCAGCAGCCCGGGAGTTAGGGATGAGCAGTTCTTC
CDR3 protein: CASSPGVRDEQFF

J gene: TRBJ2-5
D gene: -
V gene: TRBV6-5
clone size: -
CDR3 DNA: TGTGCCAGCATGACGGGGGGCCGGGAGACCCAGTACTTC
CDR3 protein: CASMTGGRETQYF

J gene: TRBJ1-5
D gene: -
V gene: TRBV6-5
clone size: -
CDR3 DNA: TGTGCCAGCAGTTATACGGGGAGGAAAAATCAGCCCCAGCATTTT
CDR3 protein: CASSYTGRKNQPQHF

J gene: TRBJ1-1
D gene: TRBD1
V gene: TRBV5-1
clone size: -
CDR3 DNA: TGCGCCAGCAGCTTCCTTACAGGGGGTTCGAACACTGAAGCTTTCTTT
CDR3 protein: CASSFLTGGSNTEAFF

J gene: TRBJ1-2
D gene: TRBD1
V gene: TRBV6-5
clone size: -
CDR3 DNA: TGTGCCAGCAGTTACGACAGGGGGCTTGGCTACACCTTC
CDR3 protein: CASSYDRGLGYTF

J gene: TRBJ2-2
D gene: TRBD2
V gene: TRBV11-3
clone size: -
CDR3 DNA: TGTGCCAGCAGCTCGGGACTAGCCGTCGGGGAGCTGTTTTTT
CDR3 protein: CASSSGLAVGELFF

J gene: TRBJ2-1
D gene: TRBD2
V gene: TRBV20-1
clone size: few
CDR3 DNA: TGCAGTGCTGGACTAAGCGGGGGCCTCTACAATGAGCAGTTCTTC
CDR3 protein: CSAGLSGGLYNEQFF

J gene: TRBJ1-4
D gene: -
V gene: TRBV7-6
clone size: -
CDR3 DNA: TGTGCCAGCAGCCCACCAGCATCGTTTAAACTGTTTTTT
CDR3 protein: CASSPPASFKLFF

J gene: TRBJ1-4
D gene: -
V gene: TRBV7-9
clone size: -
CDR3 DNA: TGTGCCAGCAGCTTAGTAGGCTATAATGAAAAACTGTTTTTT
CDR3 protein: CASSLVGYNEKLFF

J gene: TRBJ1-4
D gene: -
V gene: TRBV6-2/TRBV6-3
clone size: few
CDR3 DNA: TGTGCCAGCAGTTATGGAGGGGTGAAACTGTTTTTT
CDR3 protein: CASSYGGVKLFF